This is a list of T cell receptor beta chains from one sample in a study of T cells after yellow fever vaccination. Using its own MiXCR run on the 5' RACE reads, TCRdb lists one record per CDR3 protein. The table records around 320,000 distinct CDR3 sequences, about 10% of them present only once. The source material was CD4+ T cells sorted from PBMCs, sampled 45 days after the yellow fever booster vaccination. The receptors here all came from a man aged 18 to 35 who received the YFV17D yellow fever vaccine. CDR3s include the opening cysteine and the closing phenylalanine or tryptophan. D genes are given only for firm matches. Expanded clones are given a class, and other clones once, few, many or no size at all.

v_gene	abundance	d_gene	j_gene	CDR3aa	CDR3nt
TRBV20-1	many	NA	TRBJ2-1	CSALRTLSSYNEQFF	TGCAGTGCTCTTAGGACTCTCAGCTCCTACAATGAGCAGTTCTTC
TRBV20-1	NA	TRBD2	TRBJ2-2	CSAKRLAGTATGELFF	TGCAGTGCTAAAAGACTAGCGGGGACTGCCACCGGGGAGCTGTTTTTT
TRBV7-9	few	NA	TRBJ1-1	CASSLWSGQTEAFF	TGTGCCAGCAGCTTATGGTCTGGGCAGACTGAAGCTTTCTTT
TRBV4-2	few	NA	TRBJ1-4	CASSQGQGTEKLFF	TGTGCCAGCAGCCAAGGTCAGGGTACTGAAAAACTGTTTTTT
TRBV20-1	NA	NA	TRBJ2-5	CSAGRVNQETQYF	TGCAGTGCCGGCCGGGTCAATCAAGAGACCCAGTACTTC
TRBV10-3	NA	TRBD1	TRBJ1-6	CAISDGQGDNSPLHF	TGTGCCATCAGTGACGGACAGGGCGATAATTCACCCCTCCACTTT
TRBV7-9	NA	TRBD2	TRBJ2-5	CASSPRLAGEVETQYF	TGTGCCAGCAGCCCCAGACTAGCGGGGGAAGTAGAGACCCAGTACTTC
TRBV19	few	TRBD1	TRBJ2-3	CASSIGTVFTDTQYF	TGTGCCAGTAGTATTGGGACAGTCTTCACAGATACGCAGTATTTT
TRBV29-1	few	NA	TRBJ1-2	CSVGSTGIYGYTF	TGCAGCGTAGGGTCCACAGGAATCTATGGCTACACCTTC
TRBV14	few	NA	TRBJ2-3	CASSQEGLRVTDTQYF	TGTGCCAGCAGCCAAGAGGGACTCAGGGTCACAGATACGCAGTATTTT
TRBV7-2	many	TRBD1	TRBJ2-1	CASSFDRGRGNEQFF	TGTGCCAGCAGCTTCGACAGGGGGCGAGGCAATGAGCAGTTCTTC
TRBV6-5	NA	NA	TRBJ1-5	CASSYDGIQPQHF	TGTGCCAGCAGTTACGACGGTATTCAGCCCCAGCATTTT
TRBV25-1	few	TRBD1	TRBJ2-7	CASSEGPGQGTNEQYF	TGTGCCAGCAGTGAAGGGCCGGGACAGGGGACTAACGAGCAGTACTTC
TRBV6-5	NA	NA	TRBJ2-7	CASSGRGVGEQYF	TGTGCCAGCAGTGGCCGTGGGGTTGGCGAGCAGTACTTC
TRBV7-9	NA	NA	TRBJ2-1	CASSPVADWSYNEQFF	TGTGCCAGCAGCCCCGTGGCGGATTGGTCCTACAATGAGCAGTTCTTC
TRBV6-5	few	TRBD1	TRBJ2-7	CASMRGQGEEYF	TGTGCCAGCATGAGGGGACAGGGAGAGGAGTACTTC
TRBV7-2	NA	TRBD1	TRBJ1-5	CASSGQGGGKPQHF	TGTGCCAGCAGCGGACAGGGTGGGGGGAAGCCCCAGCATTTT
TRBV23-1	few	NA	TRBJ2-5	CASSQWGVGYQETQYF	TGCGCCAGCAGTCAATGGGGGGTCGGATACCAAGAGACCCAGTACTTC
TRBV29-1	few	NA	TRBJ1-2	CSAERVASLRGYTF	TGCAGCGCGGAGCGAGTGGCTTCCCTCCGTGGCTACACCTTC
TRBV15	many	TRBD2	TRBJ2-1	CATSSPMERGGLWSYNEQFF	TGTGCCACCAGCAGCCCCATGGAGCGGGGGGGCCTTTGGTCCTACAATGAGCAGTTCTTC
TRBV7-2	NA	NA	TRBJ2-7	CASSTLGAGNEQYF	TGTGCCAGCAGCACCTTAGGCGCAGGCAACGAGCAGTACTTC
TRBV7-2	few	NA	TRBJ1-3	CASSLVISSGNTIYF	TGTGCCAGCAGCTTAGTCATCTCCTCTGGAAACACCATATATTTT
TRBV3-1	few	NA	TRBJ2-2	CASSRTDSPGELFF	TGTGCCAGCAGTCGCACGGACAGCCCCGGGGAGCTGTTTTTT
TRBV7-3	many	TRBD1	TRBJ2-1	CASSLNRGDEQFF	TGTGCCAGCAGCTTGAACAGGGGCGATGAGCAGTTCTTC
TRBV7-2	few	TRBD1	TRBJ2-1	CASSLGRGLDSEQFF	TGTGCCAGCAGCTTAGGAAGGGGGCTTGATAGTGAGCAGTTCTTC
TRBV5-1	NA	NA	TRBJ2-5	CASSLDSTEETQYF	TGCGCCAGCAGCTTGGACTCGACAGAAGAGACCCAGTACTTC
TRBV2	NA	TRBD1	TRBJ2-3	CASSVNRGYGDTQYF	TGTGCCAGCAGTGTAAACAGGGGATACGGAGATACGCAGTATTTT
TRBV9	many	TRBD1	TRBJ1-2	CASSDGQGAKLHGYTF	TGTGCCAGCAGCGATGGACAGGGGGCAAAACTGCATGGCTACACCTTC
TRBV18	NA	NA	TRBJ2-5	CASRTIGETQYF	TGTGCCAGCCGAACGATTGGGGAGACCCAGTACTTC
TRBV20-1	NA	TRBD2	TRBJ2-7	CSARDGFAGGTYEQYF	TGCAGTGCTAGAGATGGTTTTGCGGGGGGAACCTACGAGCAGTACTTC
TRBV10-3	NA	NA	TRBJ2-3	CAIRGAVVPTDTQYF	TGTGCCATCAGGGGGGCAGTTGTCCCCACAGATACGCAGTATTTT
TRBV4-2	few	NA	TRBJ2-5	CASSQGTAGAGKETQYF	TGTGCCAGCAGCCAAGGGACTGCGGGGGCGGGGAAAGAGACCCAGTACTTC
TRBV7-9	few	NA	TRBJ1-2	CASSLNLHQPVYGYTF	NA
TRBV7-9	few	NA	TRBJ1-2	CASSYNILPSDGYGYTF	TGTGCCAGCAGTTACAACATCCTCCCTTCGGATGGCTATGGCTACACCTTC
TRBV6-1	few	TRBD2	TRBJ2-2	CASSLRGGSTGELFF	TGTGCCAGCAGTTTGCGGGGGGGCAGCACCGGGGAGCTGTTTTTT
TRBV20-1	NA	TRBD1	TRBJ2-7	CSALDRGPYEQYF	TGCAGTGCTCTGGACAGGGGCCCCTACGAGCAGTACTTC
TRBV11-2	few	NA	TRBJ2-4	CASSLFQDLQGGAKNIQYF	TGTGCCAGCAGCTTATTTCAAGATCTACAGGGAGGAGCCAAAAACATTCAGTACTTC
TRBV5-1	few	NA	TRBJ2-1	CASSLGGSGKSSYNEQFF	TGCGCCAGCAGCTTGGGAGGGTCTGGGAAAAGCTCCTACAATGAGCAGTTCTTC
TRBV18	few	TRBD2	TRBJ2-2	CASSPPSVRTSAGELFF	TGTGCCAGCTCACCACCCTCGGTTCGGACTAGCGCCGGGGAGCTGTTTTTT
TRBV5-1	NA	TRBD1	TRBJ2-5	CASIRQGEGETQYF	TGCGCCAGCATACGACAGGGAGAGGGGGAGACCCAGTACTTC
TRBV7-8	NA	NA	TRBJ2-5	CASSLVQTQETQYF	TGTGCCAGCAGCTTAGTACAGACTCAAGAGACCCAGTACTTC
TRBV5-1	NA	NA	TRBJ2-5	CASSGQHPDQETQYF	TGCGCCAGCAGCGGACAACACCCAGACCAAGAGACCCAGTACTTC